This record covers a single T cell receptor (beta chain). The antigen is unknown. This record comes from a study of T cells expressing NK-cell markers. Background on the study: Repertoire data for TCR beta were derived from sorted T cells (CD3+CD56+NKG2C+, CD3+CD56+NKG2C- and CD3+CD56-NKG2C+).

From the 5' RACE reads, TCRdb lists one entry per CDR3 protein and no DNA. The sample totals 500,000 or so distinct CDR3 sequences. The CDR3 contains 16 residues. Germline CDR1 and CDR2: SGHRS and YFSETQ. Study conclusions and caveats: Whether the expanded NKG2C+ T cell clones recognized HCMV remained unclear.

Specimen: blood T cells: a sorted CD56 or NKG2C T cell subset, CD4+ or CD8+ T cells, or bulk PBMC T cells (not recorded which). The chain has TRBV5-1 and TRBJ2-3; TCRdb gives TRBD1 as the D gene, but with no DNA this cannot be confirmed. The source of this sequence is a man aged 18 to 29 in good health. CDR3 in amino acids: CASSLGSGPSTDTQYF.